This TCR beta chain was identified during a study of blood T cells in healthy people across ages. The CDR3 has 15 amino acids. Germline V lookup: CDR1 DFQATT, CDR2 SNEGSKA (reference sequence). Healthy Caucasians from Russia aged roughly 6 to 95 served as donors. The draw of peripheral blood yielded around 9.6 milliliters from each donor. Study-wide findings and caveats: The CMV status of each donor remained undetermined, and this could have confounded shifts in expanded clonotypes. Older age coincided with a roughly linear decline in TCR beta diversity per million T cells.

With respect to this clonotype: Its cognate antigen is unknown. One junction end does not reproduce the germline sequence, and a read error may be involved.

Combining a sample-barcoded 5' primer with a J-beta primer mix, a second PCR ran for about 6 to 12 cycles. TCRdb used MiXCR to reprocess the 5' RACE reads, holding one entry per CDR3 protein. The sample consists of 1.5 million to 2 million distinct CDR3 sequences, 28% of them appearing once. Source material: blood. The chain recombines TRBV20-1 with TRBJ2-1; 7 nucleotides agree with TRBD2. The receptor was derived from a woman in her twenties or thirties in good health. CDR3 coding DNA: TGCAGTGTTAGAGGGGAGGGCGTTCACAATAATGAGCAGTTCTTC. Translation gives CSVRGEGVHNNEQFF.